Below, one TCR beta chain is given with its context. Its specificity is not known. This sample is part of a study of cytomegalovirus exposure and HLA in healthy donors. The germline gives CDR1 MNHEY, CDR2 SMNVEV (reference sequence). The CDR3 contains 15 residues. Trimming pared 2 bases from V and 0 bases from J, leaving 5 bases between. The study's findings and limits: Accurate predictions that matched the HLA-A and HLA-B alleles of most subjects were reportedly made from TCR beta sequences.

The PCR was carried out with 60 Vbeta primers and 13 Jbeta primers. Original processing methods: Some 11 million of the 80 million or so unique TCR beta chains counted in a later analysis were shared. TCRdb's copy holds only in-frame clones and misses some; the assay was immunoSEQ multiplex PCR. From that table come the V and J calls and clone size; the DNA was used to work out D and trimming. Seen here are about 130,000 clones, roughly 76% observed once, and the top ten hold over 10%. The sequence came from a woman aged 55-75 years in good health and CMV-seropositive. The chain has TRBV27 and TRBJ2-6; D gene ambiguous. Sequenced sample: PBMCs. In DNA form, the CDR3 reads TGTGCCAGCAGTTTAATTAGCTCTGGGGCCAACGTCCTGACTTTC. This translates into CASSLISSGANVLTF.